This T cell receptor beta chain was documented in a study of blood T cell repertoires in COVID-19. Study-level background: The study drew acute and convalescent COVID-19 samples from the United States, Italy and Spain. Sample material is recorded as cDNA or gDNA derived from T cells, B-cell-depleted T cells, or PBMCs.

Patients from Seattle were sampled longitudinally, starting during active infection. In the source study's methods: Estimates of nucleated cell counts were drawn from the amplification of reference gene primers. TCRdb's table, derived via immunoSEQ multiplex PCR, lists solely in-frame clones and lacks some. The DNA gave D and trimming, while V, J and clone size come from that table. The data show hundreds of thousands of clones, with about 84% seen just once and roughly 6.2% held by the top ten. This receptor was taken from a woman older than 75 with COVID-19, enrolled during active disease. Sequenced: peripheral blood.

The CDR3 loop is CASSSLGQGAAQYV. Written as DNA, the CDR3 is TGTGCCAGCAGTTCTCTGGGACAGGGGGCTGCCCAGTACGTC. The chain uses TRBV6-5 and TRBJ2-7, with TRBD1 identical over 12 bases. Germline CDR1 and CDR2: MNHEY and SVGAGI. The length of the CDR3 is 14 residues. The V gene end was trimmed by 4 bases and the J gene end by 10 bases; junction bases not matched to a gene: 8.